The 27 T cell receptor beta chains reported below all come from one sample, sequenced in a study of T cell responses to AZD1222 COVID-19 vaccine. Here immunoSEQ multiplex PCR was the method, and the copy in TCRdb shows in-frame clones only, minus some. Here the sample spans 110,000 or so clones, roughly 90% being singletons. This specimen was peripheral blood, taken 28 days after the second dose of the MenACWY control vaccine. All receptors come from an adult who received the MenACWY meningococcal vaccine as a control.

V and J are TRBV2 and TRBJ1-6; no firm D call. The CDR3 covers 12 residues. Trimming pared 6 bases from V and 8 bases from J, leaving 8 bases between. Looked up from germline, CDR1 is SNHLY and CDR2 is FYNNEI. The CDR3 sequence: CASRHSDSPLHF. The CDR3 DNA is TGTGCCAGCAGACACTCAGATTCACCCCTCCACTTT.

This chain connects TRBV30 to TRBJ2-2, with 9 bases identical to TRBD2. This CDR3 has 18 residues. Per germline, CDR1 GTSNPN and CDR2 SVGIG (reference sequence). Trimming at V came to 5 bases and at J to 5 bases, leaving 18 bases not matched to a gene. The CDR3 nucleotides are TGTGCCTGGGAGAGTCCCGGCGTAGCGGGAGTTCGTACCGGGGAGCTGTTTTTT. It codes for CAWESPGVAGVRTGELFF.

This chain joins TRBV6-2 or TRBV6-3 and TRBJ2-3; D is uncertain. The length of the CDR3 is 11 residues. V lost 4 bases and J 7 bases, leaving 6 bases between the germline ends. Looked up from germline, CDR1 is MNHEY and CDR2 is SVGEGT. CDR3 region: CASSFGYTQYF. The CDR3, as DNA: TGTGCCAGCAGTTTTGGGTATACGCAGTATTTT.

The chain links TRBV4-2 to TRBJ1-1; tentatively, D is TRBD1 (6 bases). CDR1 and CDR2 (germline): LGHNA, YNFKEQ. This CDR3 spans 15 amino acids. Trimming cost V 1 base and J 6 bases, with 15 bases left between them. CDR3 amino acids: CASSQGGQGRAEAFF. DNA of the CDR3: TGTGCCAGCAGCCAAGGTGGGCAGGGGAGGGCTGAAGCTTTCTTT.

The rearrangement links TRBV5-1 to TRBJ1-1; D not resolved. V lost 6 bases to trimming and J lost 0 bases, with 12 bases between them. The germline CDR1 and CDR2 sequences are SGHRS and YFSETQ. CDR3 length equals 14 residues. For the CDR3, the DNA is TGCGCCAGCAAGGAAAAGATCATGAACACTGAAGCTTTCTTT. Translation: CASKEKIMNTEAFF. Full variable domain (missing parts from reference TRBV5-1 and TRBJ1-1): KAGVTQTPRYLIKTRGQQVTLSCSPISGHRSVSWYQQTPGQGLQFLFEYFSETQRNKGNFPGRFSGRQFSNSRSEMNVSTLELGDSALYLCASKEKIMNTEAFFGQGTRLTVV.

This chain uses TRBV20-1 with TRBJ1-5, with D possibly being TRBD1 (6 bases). The germline V gene encodes CDR1 DFQATT and CDR2 SNEGSKA (reference sequence). The V and J ends lost 3 bases and 4 bases respectively, with 16 bases between them. This CDR3 is built from 15 residues. CDR3 region: CSASRGKQGNQPQHF. The CDR3 DNA sequence: TGCAGTGCTAGTAGGGGCAAACAGGGAAATCAGCCCCAGCATTTT.

The chain employs TRBV3-1 (or the pseudogene TRBV3-2) and TRBJ1-5, with a possible D match to TRBD1 (6 bases). Looked up from germline, CDR1 is LGHDT and CDR2 is YNNKEL (reference sequence). V was clipped by 2 bases and J by 7 bases, with 15 bases between them. This CDR3 is 15 amino acids long. CDR3 bases: TGTGCCAGCAGCCAAACAGGGAGGGCAGGGCAGCCCCAGCATTTT. Amino acids: CASSQTGRAGQPQHF.

The V and J genes are TRBV14 and TRBJ1-6; D not certain. This CDR3 spans 15 amino acids. Germline V gene lookup returns CDR1 SGHDN and CDR2 FVKESK. The germline V and J ends were trimmed by 3 bases and 0 bases, with 6 bases remaining between them. CDR3 protein: CASSQESSYNSPLHF. In DNA, the CDR3 is TGTGCCAGCAGCCAGGAGAGCTCCTATAATTCACCCCTCCACTTT.

The chain couples TRBV27 to TRBJ2-1, with D unclear. Trimming cost V 5 bases and J 7 bases, with 15 bases left between them. CDR1 and CDR2 (germline): MNHEY, SMNVEV (reference sequence). The CDR3 extends over 14 amino acids. The CDR3 DNA is TGTGCCAGCAGTCCGTACCAGAAGGGAAATGAGCAGTTCTTC. Encoded protein: CASSPYQKGNEQFF.

The chain joins TRBV7-9 to TRBJ2-5, with D hard to call. The V end was cut by 5 bases, the J end by 1 base, with 17 bases between. Germline values: CDR1 SEHNR, CDR2 FQNEAQ (reference sequence). This CDR3 has 16 residues. Here the CDR3 DNA reads TGTGCCAGCAGCAACCCTCCCCCGGGCTCCCAAGAGACCCAGTACTTC. Amino acid sequence: CASSNPPPGSQETQYF.

Only one count was recorded for this clone. The V gene is TRBV14, the J gene TRBJ1-2; D is undetermined. Germline V gene lookup returns CDR1 SGHDN and CDR2 FVKESK. The CDR3 extends over 18 amino acids. Trimming stripped 1 base from V and 3 bases from J, with 21 bases between. CDR3 DNA sequence: TGTGCCAGCAGCCAAGTTGTCGGGTCGGGCCCACTTTACTATGGCTACACCTTC. It is translated as CASSQVVGSGPLYYGYTF.

The V call is TRBV5-1, the J call TRBJ1-6; 7 nucleotides match TRBD1. Germline lookup yields CDR1 SGHRS and CDR2 YFSETQ. The J segment lost 0 bases and the V segment lost 4 bases, leaving 4 bases of the junction unmatched. This CDR3 is 16 amino acids long. The CDR3 DNA reads TGCGCCAGCAGCCGGGACAGCAGCTCCTATAATTCACCCCTCCACTTT. This codes for CASSRDSSSYNSPLHF.

As DNA, the CDR3 is TGTGCCAGCAGCTTGTGGGGCGGGAGGGTGGATGAGCAGTTCTTC. This encodes CASSLWGGRVDEQFF. V is TRBV5-6 and J is TRBJ2-1; 9 bases are a match to TRBD2. Germline V gene lookup returns CDR1 SGHDT and CDR2 YYEEEE. V was pared by 1 base and J by 8 bases, with 7 bases of the junction left unmatched. CDR3 size: 15 residues. The variable domain in full, with the rest retrieved from reference TRBV5-6 and TRBJ2-1, is DAGVTQSPTHLIKTRGQQVTLRCSPKSGHDTVSWYQQALGQGPQFIFQYYEEEERQRGNFPDRFSGHQFPNYSSELNVNALLLGDSALYLCASSLWGGRVDEQFFGPGTRLTVL.

This clone was recorded at least ten times. The rearrangement joins TRBV9 to TRBJ1-1, with D possibly TRBD1 on 5 matching bases. Germline lookup yields CDR1 SGDLS and CDR2 YYNGEE. This CDR3 has 14 residues. Trimming took 0 bases from V and 3 from J, leaving 9 bases between them. The CDR3 DNA is TGTGCCAGCAGCGTAGGGGGACGGGACACTGAAGCTTTCTTT. Residues: CASSVGGRDTEAFF.

The V gene is TRBV6-5, the J gene TRBJ2-7, with 11 bases identical to TRBD1. V lost 6 bases and J lost 2; bases outside the gene matches: 3. Germline V gene lookup returns CDR1 MNHEY and CDR2 SVGAGI. The CDR3 runs 14 residues. For the CDR3, the DNA is TGTGCCAGCAGGGGGACAGGGGGGCCCTACGAGCAGTACTTC. Amino acids: CASRGTGGPYEQYF.

The rearrangement joins TRBV11-3 to TRBJ2-7; 8 positions agree with TRBD2. With V trimmed by 5 bases and J by 2 bases, 8 bases remained unmatched. Germline assignment: CDR1 SGHNT and CDR2 YENEEA. The CDR3 extends over 15 amino acids. The CDR3 nucleotides are TGTGCCAGCAGCCCCCCCGGAGCGGGAGCCTACGAGCAGTACTTC. Protein product: CASSPPGAGAYEQYF.

The chain employs TRBV12-3 or TRBV12-4 and TRBJ2-7; D ambiguous. CDR3 length equals 13 residues. The V and J ends lost 1 base and 4 bases respectively, with 8 bases between them. As DNA, the CDR3 is TGTGCCAGCAGTTTAGATGGTGGATACGAGCAGTACTTC. Encoded protein: CASSLDGGYEQYF.

The V and J genes are TRBV7-9 and TRBJ1-3; D not resolved. CDR1 is SEHNR, CDR2 FQNEAQ, per germline (reference sequence). V lost 3 bases and J lost 4, with 7 bases in between. This CDR3 contains 13 residues. This CDR3 reads CASSLSLGNTIYF. The CDR3 bases are TGTGCCAGCAGCTTGTCCCTGGGAAACACCATATATTTT.

The V and J genes are TRBV29-1 and TRBJ1-2, with unresolved D. Germline CDR1 and CDR2: SQVTM and ANQGSEA. With 1 base removed from V and 4 bases from J, the gap between germline ends came to 10 bases. CDR3 length equals 13 residues. CDR3 amino acids: CSVEGSVRYGYTF. For the CDR3, the DNA is TGCAGCGTTGAAGGATCGGTACGCTATGGCTACACCTTC.

The chain couples TRBV18 to TRBJ1-2; 7 positions agree with TRBD1. The V gene's germline CDR1 is KGHSH and CDR2 LQKENI. Trimming at V came to 3 bases and at J to 4 bases, leaving 11 bases not matched to a gene. The CDR3 contains 16 residues. CDR3 nucleotide sequence: TGTGCCAGCTCACCGGCAGGGACAGACCTAGTCTATGGCTACACCTTC. Protein: CASSPAGTDLVYGYTF.

The J gene is TRBJ2-5, the V gene TRBV23-1, with D unclear. TRBV23-1 is recorded as an ORF, its role being uncertain. This CDR3 has 15 amino acids. The V gene lost 7 bases and the J gene lost 6 bases, with 21 bases spanning the gap. The CDR3 nucleotides read TGCGCCAGCAACCATATGAAACAAGGTCGGAAGACCCAGTACTTC. Its protein is CASNHMKQGRKTQYF.

The J gene is TRBJ2-7, the V gene TRBV3-1 (or the pseudogene TRBV3-2); TRBD2 is a possible D gene (6 bases). The CDR3 is 17 residues long. Germline values: CDR1 LGHDT, CDR2 YNNKEL (reference sequence). V lost 0 bases to trimming and J lost 6 bases, with 21 bases between them. CDR3 residues: CASSQDREKVWCCEQYV. The CDR3 bases are TGTGCCAGCAGCCAAGACCGGGAGAAGGTGTGGTGTTGCGAGCAGTACGTC.

This clone is a singleton in its sample. The chain couples TRBV6-6 to TRBJ1-5, with D unresolved. With 2 bases removed from V and 3 bases from J, the gap between germline ends came to 14 bases. The germline V gene encodes CDR1 MNHNY and CDR2 SVGAGI (reference sequence). This CDR3 contains 16 residues. The CDR3 sequence is CASSYRPDLSNQPQHF. The CDR3 nucleotides are TGTGCCAGCAGTTACCGTCCGGACCTTTCCAATCAGCCCCAGCATTTT.

This clone has more than one count but fewer than ten. The chain carries TRBV5-1 and TRBJ1-1; D is perhaps TRBD1 (5 bases). V was cut by 2 bases and J by 5 bases, with 13 bases left in between. The CDR3 has 14 amino acids. The germline gives CDR1 SGHRS, CDR2 YFSETQ. DNA of the CDR3: TGCGCCAGCAGCTTTGGGGGGACGAAGACTGAAGCTTTCTTT. Protein: CASSFGGTKTEAFF. The whole variable domain, filled in from reference TRBV5-1 and TRBJ1-1, reads KAGVTQTPRYLIKTRGQQVTLSCSPISGHRSVSWYQQTPGQGLQFLFEYFSETQRNKGNFPGRFSGRQFSNSRSEMNVSTLELGDSALYLCASSFGGTKTEAFFGQGTRLTVV.

This clone showed up just once. The chain employs TRBV10-3 and TRBJ2-2; no reliable D call. The CDR3 sequence is 11 residues long. Per the germline V gene, CDR1 is ENHRY and CDR2 is SYGVKD. Deletions cut 4 bases from V and 6 bases from J, with 3 bases between. The CDR3 region has the DNA TGTGCCATCAGTGGGGCCGGGGAGCTGTTTTTT. This translates into CAISGAGELFF.

This chain joins TRBV3-1 (or the pseudogene TRBV3-2) and TRBJ1-6, with TRBD1 matching over 7 bases. With V trimmed by 3 bases and J by 7 bases, 6 bases remained unmatched. Germline-derived CDR1 and CDR2 are LGHDT and YNNKEL (reference sequence). This CDR3 has 15 residues. The CDR3 reads CASSQSDRVNSPLHF. The CDR3 DNA sequence: TGTGCCAGCAGCCAGAGCGACAGGGTCAATTCACCCCTCCACTTT.

This clone came up a few times. The V gene is TRBV2, the J gene TRBJ2-7, with D possibly being TRBD2 (5 bases). The CDR3 runs 12 residues. V was cut by 4 bases and J by 3 bases, with 7 bases left in between. Germline V gives CDR1 SNHLY, CDR2 FYNNEI. The CDR3 DNA reads TGTGCCAGCAGTGGAAGCGGCTACGAGCAGTACTTC. Protein: CASSGSGYEQYF.